This TCR beta chain was identified during a study of radiation and T cells in renal cell carcinoma. Study findings and constraints: Top tumor clonotypes rose in blood 2 weeks post-radiation, then contracted.

Of note for this clone: As yet, its antigen is unknown.

Sample time point: blood 4 weeks post-SBRT, at nephrectomy. Documented treatment: 15 Gy SBRT to primary tumor, nephrectomy 4 weeks later. This renal cell carcinoma was of the clear cell type. Some clones are missing from TCRdb's copy, which holds only in-frame ones; the method was immunoSEQ multiplex PCR. The data contain 50,000 to 70,000 clones, 60% to 85% of them seen just once; the ten biggest clones take up about 6.3%. This CDR3 spans 12 amino acids. Trimming stripped 2 bases from V and 5 bases from J, with 6 bases between. CDR1 is SEHNR, CDR2 FQNEAQ, per germline (reference sequence). Sequences were derived from blood, sampled from a patient whose treatment included radiotherapy and nephrectomy. The receptor was isolated from a man aged 60 to 69 with renal cell carcinoma. The V gene is TRBV7-9, the J gene TRBJ1-2; a weak D match, TRBD1 (6 bases). The CDR3 spells CASSLQGYGYTF. The CDR3, as DNA: TGTGCCAGCAGCTTACAGGGGTATGGCTACACCTTC.